Sequencing of this T cell receptor beta chain was carried out in a study of cytomegalovirus exposure and HLA in healthy donors. PCR primers comprised 60 Vbeta and 13 Jbeta primers. Clones were read by immunoSEQ multiplex PCR, and TCRdb kept only the in-frame ones, dropping some. The data contain 150,000 to 200,000 clones, approximately 80% of them seen just once; the ten biggest clones take up about 3.8%. Study outcomes and limitations: Presence/absence analyses treated sequencing depth as roughly uniform across donors. Listed as cytomegalovirus-associated were 150 or so TCR beta chains. As a later analysis showed, several of the most significant clusters appeared to be linked to common viral pathogens.

The ends were cut back, 2 bases at V and 2 bases at J, with 13 bases in the middle. CDR3 length: 15 residues. The germline gives CDR1 SGHNT, CDR2 YYREEE (reference sequence). This clone was recorded a few times. What it binds is unknown. The material sequenced was PBMCs. The chain employs TRBV5-4 and TRBJ2-5, with a tentative D call TRBD1 (6 bases). The clonotype comes from a young man in good health and CMV-seropositive. In DNA, the CDR3 is TGTGCCAGCAGCTTCAATACAGGGTATCAAGAGACCCAGTACTTC. Its translation: CASSFNTGYQETQYF.